This entry lists 10 T cell receptor beta chains sequenced from one sample in a study of blood T cell repertoires in COVID-19. Generated by immunoSEQ multiplex PCR, the TCRdb table keeps only in-frame clones and is missing some. The table includes about 200,000 clones, about 86% detected once. The sample was PBMCs or T cells enriched from blood (not recorded which). The receptors stem from a woman aged 45-60 years with acute COVID-19.

The V gene is TRBV27, the J gene TRBJ2-2, with 8 bases fitting TRBD2. V lost 5 bases to trimming and J lost 0 bases; unmatched junction nucleotides: 8. The germline CDR1 and CDR2 sequences are MNHEY and SMNVEV (reference sequence). The CDR3 is made up of 17 amino acids. The CDR3 nucleotides are TGTGCCAGCAGTCCTCTGGCGGGGGGTACGAACACCGGGGAGCTGTTTTTT. Amino acid sequence: CASSPLAGGTNTGELFF.

CDR3 DNA: TGTGCCAGCTCTCGACTAGCGGACAATGAGCAGTTCTTC. This codes for CASSRLADNEQFF. V and J are TRBV18 and TRBJ2-1; TRBD2 agrees at 9 bases. The CDR3 is 13 amino acids. Per the germline V gene, CDR1 is KGHSH and CDR2 is LQKENI. Trimming at V came to 6 bases and at J to 5 bases, leaving 2 bases not matched to a gene.

The chain combines TRBV28 with TRBJ2-7; maybe TRBD1 (6 bases). The V and J ends lost 6 bases and 3 bases respectively, with 15 bases between them. Germline V CDR1 and CDR2: MDHEN, SYDVKM. The CDR3 has 14 amino acids. The CDR3 DNA is TGTGCCAGCAGACTAACAGGGCCCTACTACGAGCAGTACTTC. Its protein product is CASRLTGPYYEQYF.

The chain employs TRBV28 and TRBJ1-4; D may be TRBD1 (6 bases). Trimming pared 2 bases from V and 7 bases from J, leaving 11 bases between. CDR3 size: 14 residues. Germline lookup yields CDR1 MDHEN and CDR2 SYDVKM. CDR3 nucleotide sequence: TGTGCCAGCAGTTTAGAGGGGGGGGGTGAAAAACTGTTTTTT. Protein product: CASSLEGGGEKLFF.

The chain links TRBV25-1 to TRBJ1-6; D is possibly TRBD1 (6 bases). Germline CDR1 and CDR2: MGHDK and SYGVNS. This CDR3 contains 16 residues. The V end was cut by 2 bases, the J end by 6 bases, with 14 bases between. The CDR3 reads CASSEVRGMFNSPLHF. As DNA, the CDR3 is TGTGCCAGCAGTGAAGTAAGGGGGATGTTTAATTCACCCCTCCACTTT.

DNA of the CDR3: TGTGCCAGCAGCTCCGACAGGGGACACACTGAAGCTTTCTTT. It specifies CASSSDRGHTEAFF. This sequence joins TRBV11-3 and TRBJ1-1; 8 bases align to TRBD1. From germline, CDR1 is SGHNT and CDR2 YENEEA. The CDR3 consists of 14 residues. Unmatched junction bases numbered 4, after V lost 4 bases and J lost 3 bases.

The gene calls are TRBV27 and TRBJ1-2; possibly TRBD1 for D (6 bases). The length of the CDR3 is 16 residues. CDR1 MNHEY and CDR2 SMNVEV come from the germline V gene (reference sequence). The germline V and J ends were trimmed by 3 bases and 7 bases, with 21 bases remaining between them. The CDR3 loop reads CASSLSPTTGWFGYTF. The CDR3 DNA sequence: TGTGCCAGCAGTTTGTCTCCGACGACAGGTTGGTTTGGCTACACCTTC.

The chain joins TRBV7-9 to TRBJ2-2; TRBD1 matches 7 bases. V was clipped by 5 bases and J by 3 bases; unmatched bases: 3. CDR1 SEHNR and CDR2 FQNEAQ come from the germline V gene (reference sequence). The CDR3 extends over 14 amino acids. DNA of the CDR3: TGTGCCAGCAGCCGAGGACAGGACACCGGGGAGCTGTTTTTT. Translated: CASSRGQDTGELFF.

The V gene is TRBV7-6, the J gene TRBJ2-5, with D unclear. Trimming took 0 bases from V and 5 from J, leaving 16 bases between them. From germline, CDR1 is SGHVS and CDR2 FNYEAQ. CDR3 length: 16 residues. CDR3 loop: CASSLATSSLGETQYF. CDR3 coding DNA: TGTGCCAGCAGCTTAGCGACGTCTAGTCTGGGTGAGACCCAGTACTTC.

This chain uses TRBV11-3 with TRBJ2-1; the D gene is possibly TRBD2 (5 bases). The ends were cut back, 1 base at V and 14 bases at J, with 15 bases in the middle. Germline lookup yields CDR1 SGHNT and CDR2 YENEEA. This CDR3 has 13 residues. The CDR3 is CASSLGPGSLEFF. CDR3 bases: TGTGCCAGCAGCTTAGGCCCGGGAAGTCTCGAGTTCTTC. The entire variable domain, with the rest obtained from reference TRBV11-3 and TRBJ2-1, is as follows: EAGVVQSPRYKIIEKKQPVAFWCNPISGHNTLYWYLQNLGQGPELLIRYENEEAVDDSQLPKDRFSAERLKGVDSTLKIQPAELGDSAVYLCASSLGPGSLEFFGPGTRLTVL.